Sequencing of this TCR beta chain was carried out in a study of blood T cell repertoires in COVID-19. Study context: Samples came from the United States, Italy and Spain, spanning acute and convalescent COVID-19. Sources were T cells, B-cell-depleted T cells, or PBMCs; the material itself was cDNA or gDNA.

Authors' methods: Scientists estimated how many nucleated cells there were by amplifying reference gene primers. TCRdb keeps only in-frame clones here, not all; method: immunoSEQ multiplex PCR. The V and J calls and clone size come from that table; D and trimming were worked out from the DNA. The sample lists tens of thousands of clones; 80% were seen once. This CDR3 is built from 12 residues. The V segment lost 8 bases and the J segment 3 bases; nucleotides outside the gene matches: 4. CDR1 and CDR2 from the germline V gene are MGHDK and SYGVNS. The chain is built from TRBV25-1 and TRBJ2-7, with 7 bases fitting TRBD1. The source of this sequence is a woman of 80 years or more with acute or convalescent COVID-19. The sample consisted of peripheral blood. CDR3 in amino acids: CASGAGGYEQYF. Written as DNA, the CDR3 is TGTGCCAGCGGCGCAGGGGGCTACGAGCAGTACTTC.